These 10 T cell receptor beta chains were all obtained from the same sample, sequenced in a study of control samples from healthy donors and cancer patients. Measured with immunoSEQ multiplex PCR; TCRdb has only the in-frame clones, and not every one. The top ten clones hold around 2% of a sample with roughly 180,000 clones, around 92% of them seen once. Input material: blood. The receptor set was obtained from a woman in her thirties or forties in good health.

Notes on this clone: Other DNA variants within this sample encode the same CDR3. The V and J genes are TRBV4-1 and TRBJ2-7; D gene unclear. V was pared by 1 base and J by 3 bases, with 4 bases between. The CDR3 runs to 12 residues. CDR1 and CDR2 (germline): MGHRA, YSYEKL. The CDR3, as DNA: TGCGCCAGCAGCCAAGGTGTCTACGAGCAGTACTTC. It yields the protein CASSQGVYEQYF.

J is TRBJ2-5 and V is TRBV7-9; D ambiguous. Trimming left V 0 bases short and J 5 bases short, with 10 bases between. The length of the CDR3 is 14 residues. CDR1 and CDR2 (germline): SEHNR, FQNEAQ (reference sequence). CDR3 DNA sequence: TGTGCCAGCAGCTTAGCCGCCGTTTCCGAGACCCAGTACTTC. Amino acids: CASSLAAVSETQYF.

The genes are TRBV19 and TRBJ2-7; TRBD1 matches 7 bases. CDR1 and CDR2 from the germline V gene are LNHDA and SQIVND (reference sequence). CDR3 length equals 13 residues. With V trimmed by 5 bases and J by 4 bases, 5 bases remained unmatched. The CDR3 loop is CASSDRDRYEQYF. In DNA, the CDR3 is TGTGCCAGTAGTGACCGGGACAGATACGAGCAGTACTTC.

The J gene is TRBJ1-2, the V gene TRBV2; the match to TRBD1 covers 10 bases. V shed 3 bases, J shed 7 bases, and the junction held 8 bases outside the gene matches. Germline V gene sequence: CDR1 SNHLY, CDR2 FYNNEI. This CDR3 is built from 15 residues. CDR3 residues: CASSELGQGLSGYTF. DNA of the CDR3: TGTGCCAGCAGTGAGTTGGGACAGGGGTTGTCTGGCTACACCTTC.

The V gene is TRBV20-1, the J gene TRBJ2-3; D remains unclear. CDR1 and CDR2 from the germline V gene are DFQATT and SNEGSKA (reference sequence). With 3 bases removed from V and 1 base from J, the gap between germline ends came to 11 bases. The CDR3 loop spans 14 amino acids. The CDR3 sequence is CSASWFHGTDTQYF. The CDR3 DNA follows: TGCAGTGCTAGTTGGTTTCACGGCACAGATACGCAGTATTTT.

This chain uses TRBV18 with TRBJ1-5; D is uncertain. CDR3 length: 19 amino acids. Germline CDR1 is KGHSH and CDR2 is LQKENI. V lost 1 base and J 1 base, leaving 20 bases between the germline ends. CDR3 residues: CASSPHQRYRKKSNQPQHF. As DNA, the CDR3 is TGTGCCAGCTCACCACATCAGAGGTACCGGAAGAAAAGCAATCAGCCCCAGCATTTT.

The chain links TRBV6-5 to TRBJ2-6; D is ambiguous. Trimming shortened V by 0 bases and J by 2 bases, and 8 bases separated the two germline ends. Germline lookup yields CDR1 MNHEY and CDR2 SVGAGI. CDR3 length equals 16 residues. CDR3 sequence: CASSYSLTAGANVLTF. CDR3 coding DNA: TGTGCCAGCAGTTACTCGTTAACCGCTGGGGCCAACGTCCTGACTTTC.

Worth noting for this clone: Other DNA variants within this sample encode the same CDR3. The CDR3: CASSSGQNTEAFF. The CDR3 DNA reads TGTGCCAGCAGCTCGGGACAGAACACTGAAGCTTTCTTT. This rearrangement joins TRBV7-3 to TRBJ1-1; D is perhaps TRBD1 (6 bases). The CDR3 loop spans 13 amino acids. V dropped 4 bases and J dropped 1 base, with 7 bases sitting between them. Germline V gene data show CDR1 as SGHTA and CDR2 as FQGTGA.

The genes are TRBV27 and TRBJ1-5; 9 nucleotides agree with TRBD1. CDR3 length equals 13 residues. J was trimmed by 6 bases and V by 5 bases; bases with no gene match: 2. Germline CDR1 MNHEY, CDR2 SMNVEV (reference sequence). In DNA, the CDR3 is TGTGCCAGCAGTGGGACAGGGCCTCAGCCCCAGCATTTT. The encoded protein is CASSGTGPQPQHF.

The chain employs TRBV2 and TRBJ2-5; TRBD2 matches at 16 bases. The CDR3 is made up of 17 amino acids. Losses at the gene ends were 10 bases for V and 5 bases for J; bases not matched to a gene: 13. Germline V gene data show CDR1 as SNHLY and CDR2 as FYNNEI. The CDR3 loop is CATTPGLAGGPLETQYF. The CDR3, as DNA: TGTGCCACTACACCGGGACTAGCGGGGGGGCCGTTGGAGACCCAGTACTTC. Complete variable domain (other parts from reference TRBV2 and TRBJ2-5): EPEVTQTPSHQVTQMGQEVILRCVPISNHLYFYWYRQILGQKVEFLVSFYNNEISEKSEIFDDQFSVERPDGSNFTLKIRSTKLEDSAMYFCATTPGLAGGPLETQYFGPGTRLLVL.